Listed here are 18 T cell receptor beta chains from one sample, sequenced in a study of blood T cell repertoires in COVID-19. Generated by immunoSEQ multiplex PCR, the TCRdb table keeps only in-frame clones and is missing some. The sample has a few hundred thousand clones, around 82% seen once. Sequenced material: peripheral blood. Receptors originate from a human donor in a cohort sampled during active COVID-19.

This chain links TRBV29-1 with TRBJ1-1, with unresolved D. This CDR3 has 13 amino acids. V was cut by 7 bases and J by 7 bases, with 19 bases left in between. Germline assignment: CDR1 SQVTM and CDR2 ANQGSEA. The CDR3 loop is CSAAQANRDEAFF. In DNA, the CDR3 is TGCAGCGCCGCCCAGGCGAACCGGGATGAAGCTTTCTTT.

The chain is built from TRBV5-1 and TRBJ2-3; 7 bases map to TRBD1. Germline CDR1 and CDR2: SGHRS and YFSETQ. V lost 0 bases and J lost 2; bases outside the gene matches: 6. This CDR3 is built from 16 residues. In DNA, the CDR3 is TGCGCCAGCAGCTTGGGGCCGGGACAGATCACAGATACGCAGTATTTT. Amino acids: CASSLGPGQITDTQYF.

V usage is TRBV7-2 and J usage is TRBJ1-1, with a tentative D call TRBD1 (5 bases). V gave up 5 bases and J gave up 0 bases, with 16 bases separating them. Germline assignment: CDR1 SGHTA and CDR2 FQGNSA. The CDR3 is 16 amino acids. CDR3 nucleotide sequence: TGTGCCAGCAGCCTTACAGGATCGGGCCTGAACACTGAAGCTTTCTTT. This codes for CASSLTGSGLNTEAFF.

The CDR3 loop reads CASSLSGTTYEQYF. CDR3 sequence (DNA): TGTGCCAGCAGTCTTAGCGGAACAACCTACGAGCAGTACTTC. The chain uses TRBV6-6 and TRBJ2-7, with a tentative D call TRBD2 (6 bases). The CDR3 consists of 14 residues. Trimming left V 5 bases short and J 2 bases short, with 13 bases between. The germline V gene has CDR1 MNHNY and CDR2 SVGAGI (reference sequence).

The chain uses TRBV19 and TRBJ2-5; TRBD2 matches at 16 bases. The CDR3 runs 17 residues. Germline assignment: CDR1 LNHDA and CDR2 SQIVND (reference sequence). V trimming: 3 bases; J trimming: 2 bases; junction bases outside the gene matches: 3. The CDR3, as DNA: TGTGCCAGTAGTATTCGGGGACTAGCGGGAGGGCAAGAGACCCAGTACTTC. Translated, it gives CASSIRGLAGGQETQYF.

DNA of the CDR3: TGTGCCAGCAGTGAATCCCGAGGCGGGGAGCTGTTTTTT. Translation gives CASSESRGGELFF. The chain has TRBV2 and TRBJ2-2; no reliable D call. Germline loops: CDR1 SNHLY, CDR2 FYNNEI. V lost 2 bases and J lost 7, with 8 bases in between. The CDR3 runs to 13 residues.

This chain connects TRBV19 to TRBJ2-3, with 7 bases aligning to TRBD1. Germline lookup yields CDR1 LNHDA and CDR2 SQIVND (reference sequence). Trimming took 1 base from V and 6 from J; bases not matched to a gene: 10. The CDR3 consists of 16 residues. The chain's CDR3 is CASSIGGGVARDTQYF. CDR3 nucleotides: TGTGCCAGTAGTATAGGAGGGGGCGTAGCAAGGGATACGCAGTATTTT. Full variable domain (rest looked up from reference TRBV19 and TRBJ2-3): DGGITQSPKYLFRKEGQNVTLSCEQNLNHDAMYWYRQDPGQGLRLIYYSQIVNDFQKGDIAEGYSVSREKKESFPLTVTSAQKNPTAFYLCASSIGGGVARDTQYFGPGTRLTVL.

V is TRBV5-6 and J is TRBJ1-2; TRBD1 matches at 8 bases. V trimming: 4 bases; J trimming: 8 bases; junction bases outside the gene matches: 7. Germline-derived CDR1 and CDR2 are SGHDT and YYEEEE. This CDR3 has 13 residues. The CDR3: CASSPDRVEGYTF. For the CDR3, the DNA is TGTGCCAGCAGCCCGGACAGGGTAGAGGGCTACACCTTC.

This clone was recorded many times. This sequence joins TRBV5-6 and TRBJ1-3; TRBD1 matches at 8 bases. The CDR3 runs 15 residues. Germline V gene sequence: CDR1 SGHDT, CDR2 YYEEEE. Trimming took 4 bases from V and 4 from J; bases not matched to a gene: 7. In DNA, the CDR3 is TGTGCCAGCAGCCTACTTGGGACAGGCGGAAACACCATATATTTT. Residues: CASSLLGTGGNTIYF. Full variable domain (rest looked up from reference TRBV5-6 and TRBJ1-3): DAGVTQSPTHLIKTRGQQVTLRCSPKSGHDTVSWYQQALGQGPQFIFQYYEEEERQRGNFPDRFSGHQFPNYSSELNVNALLLGDSALYLCASSLLGTGGNTIYFGEGSWLTVV.

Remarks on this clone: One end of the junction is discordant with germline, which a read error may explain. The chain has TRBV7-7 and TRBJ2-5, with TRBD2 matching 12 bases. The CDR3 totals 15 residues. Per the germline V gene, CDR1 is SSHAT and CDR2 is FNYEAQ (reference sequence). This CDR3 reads CASSQRLAGEETQYF. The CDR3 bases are TGTGCTAGCAGCCAAAGACTAGCGGGAGAAGAGACCCAGTACTTC.

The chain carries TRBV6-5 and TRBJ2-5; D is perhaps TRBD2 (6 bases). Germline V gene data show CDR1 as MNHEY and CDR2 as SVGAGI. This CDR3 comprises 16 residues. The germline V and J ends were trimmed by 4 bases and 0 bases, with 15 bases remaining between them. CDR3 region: CASSLGLAGNQETQYF. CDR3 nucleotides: TGTGCCAGCAGTTTGGGGTTGGCGGGAAACCAAGAGACCCAGTACTTC.

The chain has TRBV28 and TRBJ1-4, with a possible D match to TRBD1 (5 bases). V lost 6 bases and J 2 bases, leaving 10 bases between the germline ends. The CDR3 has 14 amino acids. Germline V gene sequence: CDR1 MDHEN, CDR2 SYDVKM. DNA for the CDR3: TGTGCCAGCAGGATGGGGGGTACTAATGAAAAACTGTTTTTT. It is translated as CASRMGGTNEKLFF.

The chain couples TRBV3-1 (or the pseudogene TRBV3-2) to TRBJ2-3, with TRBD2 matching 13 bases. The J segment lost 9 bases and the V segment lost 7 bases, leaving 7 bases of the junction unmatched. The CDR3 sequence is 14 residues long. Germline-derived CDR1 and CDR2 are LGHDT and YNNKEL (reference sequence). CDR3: CASTRLAGGPTQYF. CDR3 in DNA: TGTGCCAGCACCCGACTAGCGGGAGGCCCAACGCAGTATTTT.

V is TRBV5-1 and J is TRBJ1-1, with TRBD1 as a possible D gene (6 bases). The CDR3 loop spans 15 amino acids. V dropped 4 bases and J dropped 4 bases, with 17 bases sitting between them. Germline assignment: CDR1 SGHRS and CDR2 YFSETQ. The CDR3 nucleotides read TGCGCCAGCAGCCAGGGGACCTCCCCAGCCACTGAAGCTTTCTTT. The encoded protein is CASSQGTSPATEAFF.

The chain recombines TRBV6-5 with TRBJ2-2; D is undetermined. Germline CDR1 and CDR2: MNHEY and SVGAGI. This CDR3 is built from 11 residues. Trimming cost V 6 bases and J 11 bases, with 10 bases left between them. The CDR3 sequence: CASSGSIELFF. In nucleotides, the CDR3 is TGTGCCAGCAGCGGTTCAATAGAGCTGTTTTTT.

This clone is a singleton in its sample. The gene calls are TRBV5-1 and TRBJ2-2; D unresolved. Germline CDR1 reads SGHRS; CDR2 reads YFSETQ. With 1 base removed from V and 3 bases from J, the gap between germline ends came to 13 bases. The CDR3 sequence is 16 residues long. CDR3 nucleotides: TGCGCCAGCAGCTTGTACGCCACTTTAGACACCGGGGAGCTGTTTTTT. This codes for CASSLYATLDTGELFF.

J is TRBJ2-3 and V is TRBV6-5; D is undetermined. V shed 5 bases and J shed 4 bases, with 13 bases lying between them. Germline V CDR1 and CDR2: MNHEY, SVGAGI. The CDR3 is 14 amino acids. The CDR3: CASSLPGSPDTQYF. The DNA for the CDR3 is TGTGCCAGCAGTCTTCCAGGCTCCCCAGATACGCAGTATTTT.

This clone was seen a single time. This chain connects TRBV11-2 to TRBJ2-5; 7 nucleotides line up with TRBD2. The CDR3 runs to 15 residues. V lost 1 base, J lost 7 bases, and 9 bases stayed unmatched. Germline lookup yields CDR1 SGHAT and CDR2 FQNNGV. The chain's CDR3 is CASSLVVGGVGTQYF. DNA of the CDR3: TGTGCCAGCAGCTTAGTGGTGGGAGGGGTCGGGACCCAGTACTTC.